This T cell receptor (beta chain) stems from a study of cytomegalovirus exposure and HLA in healthy donors (TCRdb year 2017). Background on the whole study: In an earlier analysis of some 610 of the donors, around 300 Gb of sequence data and 100 million or so unique TCR beta sequences from about 179 million T cells were reported. Approximately 310 gigabases of sequencing data and tens of millions of unique TCR sequences were included in an early release covering 550 to 650 HLA-typed donors. The genetic ancestry cluster associated with self-reported Caucasian donors included about 81% of the 398 genotyped donors. The study was designed to test whether signatures of past pathogen exposure could be identified by cataloging public T cell receptors. The study used immunosequencing to profile the T cell repertoires of some 600 subjects and linked those repertoires to cytomegalovirus serostatus. A separate validation cohort of roughly 110 different subjects was used in addition to the 666-subject first cohort. To predict cytomegalovirus infection status, the study combined high-throughput TCR immunosequencing, statistical association of individual TCRs with disease status, and machine learning. In a later analysis, previously published TCR beta repertoires from about 640 donors were re-analyzed and high-resolution HLA genotyping was added so that TCR occurrence patterns could be studied. Rather than using new phenotypic data, the later analysis identified candidate immune exposures from TCR beta sequences and from how often those sequences occurred across donors. An earlier analysis of some 500 of the donors used high-throughput TCR beta sequencing to judge whether each TCR beta V gene segment behaved as functional or pseudogenic. Alongside the repertoire data, information on donor age, sex, ethnicity and CMV serostatus was compiled. A later genetic analysis took genome-wide SNP genotypes for about 55% of the roughly 700 donors and used that subset as a discovery cohort. All discovery cohort repertoires had been generated using a single sequencing platform. HLA typing included class I and class II loci at four-digit resolution. Typing coverage varied by locus: roughly 629-640 donors for A, B, C, DRB1 and DQB1; approximately 520 for DQA1; over 600 for DPA1; some 470 for DPB1. About five DR-DQ haplotypes were treated as single units for association and clustering because of strong linkage in the cohort. Among almost 400 genotyped donors of the cohort, an average of approximately 250,000 unique TCR beta nucleotide sequences were sequenced per donor, roughly 18% of them non-productive.

What the study reported, not specific to this receptor: The sequencing pipeline was judged likely to have produced a cluster of highly shared sequence variants as a technical artifact. According to a later genetic analysis, donors in an Asian-associated ancestry cluster had fewer N-insertions in productive TCRs than the approximately 630-donor mean. Because counts were too low, seventeen rarely observed V segments, including chromosome 9 orphons, were excluded from the earlier analysis of fewer than 650 of the donors. In a later analysis, HLA-associated TCR beta chains showed more clonal expansion and lower generation probabilities than non-associated chains that were equally common. Three of the identified cytomegalovirus-associated TCR beta chains were confirmed in vitro to be specific for cytomegalovirus antigens. In the study, around 160 TCR beta chains were listed as associated with cytomegalovirus. V-gene and J-gene trimming of TCR beta chains was associated with a missense DCLRE1C variant in a later genetic analysis, and the association was replicated in an independent cohort. The authors suggested that the approach could potentially be extended to other disease states and immunological phenotypes. According to a later analysis, most CMV-associated TCR beta chains appeared to be HLA-restricted, and the HLA associations seemed to be driven largely by CMV exposure. Only TCR beta chains were sequenced in this cohort, and the absence of alpha or paired-chain data limited detectable features. Cytomegalovirus status was reported to be diagnosed by the classifier with high specificity and sensitivity in both the original and validation cohorts. In an earlier analysis of some 640 of the donors, most TCR beta V segments were observed in productive rearrangements about 90% or about 30% of the time, broadly matching IMGT annotations. The only immune exposure information available for the cohort was CMV serostatus. Several of the top co-occurrence clusters appeared to be linked to parvovirus B19, influenza, CMV and Epstein-Barr virus, according to a later analysis. Linkage disequilibrium might explain the correlated functional status among segregating V segments, but an unknown experimental factor could not be excluded. Most TCR sequences were observed very rarely across donors, whereas some public TCRs were present in many individuals. Specific HLA alleles were associated with around 18,000 TCR beta sequences at a false discovery rate of 0.05 in a later analysis. Some IMGT-functional V segments, including TRBV6-2 and TRBV6-3, could not be distinguished by the 87-base-pair reads and were therefore excluded. A further reported finding was that TCR beta sequences accurately predicted the HLA-A and HLA-B alleles for most subjects in the first cohort. A later analysis found that TCR association rates varied across HLA loci, with DRB1 alleles showing the most associated TCRs and HLA-C alleles the fewest. Because HLA typing was missing for some donors at each locus, association tests included only the typed subset. The presence/absence analyses assumed that sequencing depth was roughly uniform across donors, and that assumption may not be true. When HLA alleles, especially DR and DQ, strongly co-occurred, attributing TCR associations to individual alleles was difficult.

In regard to this clone: Its antigen is still unknown. No base-level quality is on record; no much larger clone is a single base apart.

Library preparation was by the immunoSEQ multiplex PCR assay. The multiplex PCR relied on a mix of 60 forward primers for TCR Vbeta segments and 13 reverse primers for TCR Jbeta segments. A multiplex PCR assay on genomic DNA amplified the CDR3 region of rearranged TCR beta genes. The Illumina HiSeq System was used to sequence the amplified TCR beta libraries as 87-base-pair reads. In the original analysis: A later analysis tallied roughly 80 million unique TCR beta chains across the approximately 670 repertoires, and about 12 million of those chains were shared by two or more donors. To remove PCR and sequencing errors, raw reads were error-corrected and collapsed into unique sequences using a nearest-neighbor algorithm that merged closely related sequences. CDR3 sequences were aligned to IMGT reference sequences to assign V, D and J gene segments. Each retained sequence needed at least a six-nucleotide match to both a V gene segment and a J gene segment. A rearrangement counted as productive if the CDR3 had no stop codons and remained in frame with V and J, and every other rearrangement counted as non-productive. Following IMGT convention, CDR3 was defined as the stretch from the second conserved V-encoded cysteine up to the conserved J-encoded phenylalanine. The earlier analysis of some 580 of the donors excluded any sequence lacking an unambiguous match to a single V gene segment. In an earlier analysis of 587 of the donors, V segments were called functional above 56.7% productive rearrangements and were called segregating when the between-donor standard deviation exceeded 5%. To diagnose cytomegalovirus status from the catalog of TCR beta chain sequences, a statistical classification framework was built. V and J gene assignment, in a later analysis, came from comparing TCR nucleotide sequences with IMGT/GENE-DB human TR gene sequences. In a later analysis, CDR3 sequences and most-parsimonious VDJ recombination scenarios were assigned using the TCRdist pipeline. In a later analysis, each TCR beta chain was defined by its CDR3 amino acid sequence together with its V-gene family, and reads lacking a unique V-gene family were excluded. As a way to deal with suspected cross-contamination and a sequencing artifact, a later analysis dropped hundreds of nucleotide sequences that were highly shared and had low generation probability. A later analysis calculated a clonal expansion index for each public chain from normalized within-repertoire ranks of inferred template counts. A later analysis computed generation probabilities with a VDJ recombination model fitted to out-of-frame rearrangements, and checked the results against IGoR. In a later analysis, TCR-TCR, TCR-HLA and TCR-CMV co-occurrence was scored with hypergeometric tests, and a repertoire-size bias correction was applied to TCR pairs. In a later analysis, false discovery rates were estimated by permuting HLA or CMV assignments 20 times. In a later analysis, co-occurring TCRs were grouped using DBSCAN, with TCRdist sequence similarity added in when clustering inside HLA-allele-positive subsets. Repertoires with fewer than 30,000 or more than 120,000 public chains were left out of co-occurrence clustering, as were about 5 repertoires with anomalous nucleotide sharing. The source is immuneACCESS, and TCRdb retained only in-frame sequences with V and J called. Part of the clones is not carried over; for the studies checked, unresolved V genes explain less than half of this, and the remainder is unexplained. D and trimming come from the DNA, and the V and J calls and clone size come from that table. The sample profile shows 95,000 to 120,000 clones; 67% of them were found once. Almost 8.5% of the sample comes from the top ten.

In total, just over 650 healthy bone marrow donors made up the cohort. At the time of sampling, all cohort members were nominally healthy, though unrecorded immune exposures were likely present. The donor tested CMV seropositive and was one of the 289 seropositive cohort members. A peripheral blood sample was provided by each donor, and peripheral blood mononuclear cells were used for TCR beta sequencing. The Qiagen DNeasy Blood Extraction Kit was used to extract genomic DNA from the blood cell samples. From a lookup of the germline V gene (reference sequence), CDR1 and CDR2 are PRHDT and FYEKMQ. V lost 5 bases and J lost 3 bases, and the count of bases not matched to a germline gene is 10. The CDR3, cysteine through phenylalanine, is 16 amino acids long. Solely the CDR3 DNA is kept, with 48 bases framed from the first base.

The TCR originated in a man between 18 and 29 years old in good health and CMV-seropositive. The chain is made from TRBV13 and TRBJ2-1; 7 of the junction bases match TRBD2. Sequenced: PBMCs. The nucleotide sequence is given as TGTGCCAGCAGCCTGACGTCGGGGGGTCACTACAATGAGCAGTTCTTC. The translation is CASSLTSGGHYNEQFF. This CDR3, with the reference TRBV13 and TRBJ2-1 proteins standing in past its ends, gives the full variable domain AAGVIQSPRHLIKEKRETATLKCYPIPRHDTVYWYQQGPGQDPQFLISFYEKMQSDKGSIPDRFSAQQFSDYHSELNMSSLELGDSALYFCASSLTSGGHYNEQFFGPGTRLTVL.